This T cell receptor beta chain was recorded in a study of blood T cell repertoires in COVID-19. Study at large: Collection of acute and convalescent COVID-19 samples took place in the United States, Italy and Spain. PBMCs, B-cell-depleted T cells, or T cells were the source of the cDNA or gDNA that made up the material.

Data came from immunoSEQ multiplex PCR; TCRdb stores just in-frame clones and leaves some out. The sample lists about 480,000 clones; roughly nine tenths were seen once. The length of the CDR3 is 13 residues. V was clipped by 4 bases and J by 4 bases, with 10 bases between them. The V gene's germline CDR1 is ENHRY and CDR2 SYGVKD. The chain combines TRBV10-3 with TRBJ1-2, with D hard to call. This TCR came from a man aged 18 to 29 with COVID-19, enrolled during active disease. Sequenced sample: peripheral blood. The CDR3 DNA is TGTGCCATCAGTGGTGTAGCATTCTATGGCTACACCTTC. This encodes CAISGVAFYGYTF.